This TCR beta chain was recorded in a study of T cell responses to AZD1222 COVID-19 vaccine. Data came from immunoSEQ multiplex PCR; TCRdb stores just in-frame clones and leaves some out. This table holds some 150,000 clones, roughly 89% found once. The source material was peripheral blood, sampled 28 days after the second AZD1222 dose. The source is an adult who received the AZD1222 COVID-19 vaccine.

The CDR3 region is CASSYSSSMGEKLFF. Written as DNA, the CDR3 is TGTGCCAGCAGTTACTCATCATCGATGGGGGAAAAACTGTTTTTT. The chain combines TRBV6-5 with TRBJ1-4; unclear D gene. The germline CDR1 and CDR2 sequences are MNHEY and SVGAGI. The V end lost 0 bases, the J end lost 8 bases, and 13 bases lay between the germline ends. This CDR3 spans 15 amino acids.